Presented here are 25 T cell receptor beta chains from one specimen sequenced in a study of T cell changes during pregnancy in multiple sclerosis. TCRdb keeps only in-frame clones here, not all; method: immunoSEQ multiplex PCR. The table records about 54,000 clones, more than 90% of them present only once. Sequencing used peripheral blood, obtained after pregnancy. These receptors came from a female donor in good health, enrolled as a control in a pregnancy study.

V is TRBV6-1 and J is TRBJ1-4, with a possible D match to TRBD1 (5 bases). V was clipped by 2 bases and J by 8 bases, with 15 bases between them. In germline, CDR1 is MNHNS, CDR2 SASEGT. This CDR3 is 15 amino acids long. CDR3 protein: CASSETSGGREKLFF. In DNA, the CDR3 is TGTGCCAGCAGTGAAACGTCGGGGGGTCGAGAAAAACTGTTTTTT.

The gene calls are TRBV5-1 and TRBJ1-6; 9 bases are a match to TRBD1. This CDR3 is built from 16 residues. After removal of 0 bases from V and 7 bases from J, the junction contained 5 bases not matched to a gene. CDR1 and CDR2 (germline): SGHRS, YFSETQ. The CDR3 sequence: CASSLADGTGNSPLHF. The CDR3 DNA follows: TGCGCCAGCAGCTTGGCGGATGGGACAGGGAATTCACCCCTCCACTTT.

The genes are TRBV19 and TRBJ1-5; D unresolved. There are 12 residues in the CDR3. The ends were cut back, 4 bases at V and 5 bases at J, with 6 bases in the middle. Germline assignment: CDR1 LNHDA and CDR2 SQIVND (reference sequence). CDR3 DNA sequence: TGTGCCAGTAGTAGCATAGATCAGCCCCAGCATTTT. Amino acids: CASSSIDQPQHF.

This clone appeared a few times. The chain is built from TRBV7-9 and TRBJ2-1, with unresolved D. Germline-derived CDR1 and CDR2 are SEHNR and FQNEAQ (reference sequence). The V end was cut by 4 bases, the J end by 5 bases, with 12 bases between. The CDR3 contains 14 residues. The CDR3 bases are TGTGCCAGCAGCTCCTCGTGGGCAGACAATGAGCAGTTCTTC. This sequence encodes CASSSSWADNEQFF.

This clone was detected once. J is TRBJ1-3 and V is TRBV2, with 7 nucleotides matching TRBD1. CDR3 size: 15 residues. V was pared by 0 bases and J by 2 bases, with 1 base of the junction left unmatched. CDR1 and CDR2 (germline): SNHLY, FYNNEI. This chain's CDR3 is CASSEADRAGNTIYF. CDR3 coding DNA: TGTGCCAGCAGTGAAGCTGACAGGGCTGGAAACACCATATATTTT.

This chain connects TRBV7-9 to TRBJ1-2, with D maybe TRBD1 (6 bases). Per the germline V gene, CDR1 is SEHNR and CDR2 is FQNEAQ (reference sequence). Trimming stripped 5 bases from V and 2 bases from J, with 15 bases between. The CDR3 length is 15 residues. The CDR3 sequence: CASSPRAGANYGYTF. The CDR3 DNA follows: TGTGCCAGCAGCCCGCGGGCAGGGGCAAACTATGGCTACACCTTC.

The table lists this clone with a count of one. CDR3 DNA: TGTGCCAGCAGTTACATGACGACAGGGGATTCACCCCTCCACTTT. Translated, it gives CASSYMTTGDSPLHF. The V gene is TRBV6-5, the J gene TRBJ1-6; 8 bases match TRBD1. The CDR3 runs to 15 residues. V lost 2 bases and J lost 8; bases outside the gene matches: 5. The germline CDR1 and CDR2 sequences are MNHEY and SVGAGI.

The genes are TRBV19 and TRBJ1-5; 8 bases line up with TRBD1. CDR1 is LNHDA and CDR2 is SQIVND in the germline V gene (reference sequence). With 3 bases clipped from V and 5 bases from J, the junction kept 6 bases outside the gene matches. The CDR3 covers 15 residues. CDR3 sequence (DNA): TGTGCCAGTAGTATTGCAGGGGGCGGTTATCAGCCCCAGCATTTT. Its protein product is CASSIAGGGYQPQHF.

The gene calls are TRBV21-1 and TRBJ2-7; the table's D call TRBD1 went unverified against the DNA. TRBV21-1 is assigned pseudogene status. CDR3 length: 15 amino acids. CDR3 protein: CASSKVGTGGHEQYF. For the CDR3, the DNA is TGTGCCAGCAGCAAAGTCGGGACAGGGGGCCATGAGCAGTACTTC.

This chain connects TRBV11-3 to TRBJ2-3; 16 bases match TRBD2. The V and J ends lost 5 bases and 4 bases, in that order; junction bases with no gene match: 3. There are 16 residues in the CDR3. CDR1 and CDR2 (germline): SGHNT, YENEEA. The CDR3 protein is CASSKGTSGRADTQYF. The CDR3 bases are TGTGCCAGCAGCAAAGGGACTAGCGGGAGGGCAGATACGCAGTATTTT.

CDR3 region: CASSPGQGSSDQPQHF. The CDR3, as DNA: TGTGCCAGCAGCCCGGGACAGGGGTCGTCGGATCAGCCCCAGCATTTT. The V and J genes are TRBV7-9 and TRBJ1-5; 10 positions match TRBD1. With 5 bases clipped from V and 5 bases from J, the junction kept 9 bases outside the gene matches. There are 16 residues in the CDR3. The germline V gene encodes CDR1 SEHNR and CDR2 FQNEAQ (reference sequence).

This chain uses TRBV28 with TRBJ1-2; D gene ambiguous. Per germline, CDR1 MDHEN and CDR2 SYDVKM. The V gene lost 5 bases and the J gene lost 8 bases, with 18 bases spanning the gap. The CDR3 has 14 amino acids. The CDR3 here is CASSPPADLGGYTF. In DNA form, the CDR3 reads TGTGCCAGCAGTCCCCCGGCCGACTTAGGCGGCTACACCTTC.

The chain joins TRBV7-6 to TRBJ1-2, with D uncertain. The V and J ends lost 1 base and 4 bases respectively, with 7 bases between them. Germline V gene data show CDR1 as SGHVS and CDR2 as FNYEAQ. The CDR3 is 13 amino acids. CDR3 coding DNA: TGTGCCAGCAGCTTAGACGCGGGCTATGGCTACACCTTC. It codes for CASSLDAGYGYTF.

The V gene is TRBV5-6, the J gene TRBJ2-3, with D perhaps TRBD2 (5 bases). The CDR3 spans 14 residues. Germline CDR1 is SGHDT and CDR2 is YYEEEE. V was trimmed by 4 bases and J by 4 bases, leaving 13 bases between them. The CDR3 DNA is TGTGCCAGCAGCCCGGACTGGGGTGCAGATACGCAGTATTTT. Translated: CASSPDWGADTQYF. Supplemented by reference TRBV5-6 and TRBJ2-3, the full variable domain reads DAGVTQSPTHLIKTRGQQVTLRCSPKSGHDTVSWYQQALGQGPQFIFQYYEEEERQRGNFPDRFSGHQFPNYSSELNVNALLLGDSALYLCASSPDWGADTQYFGPGTRLTVL.

V is TRBV6-5 and J is TRBJ2-1, with D perhaps matching TRBD2 (5 bases). This CDR3 has 13 amino acids. V was pared by 5 bases and J by 13 bases, with 18 bases between. Germline V gene sequence: CDR1 MNHEY, CDR2 SVGAGI. This CDR3 is CASSPQSDRGQFF. The CDR3 region has the DNA TGTGCCAGCAGTCCTCAGAGCGACCGGGGTCAGTTCTTC.

This clone has a handful of counts. This chain links TRBV19 with TRBJ1-1; 10 nucleotides align to TRBD1. The germline CDR1 and CDR2 sequences are LNHDA and SQIVND (reference sequence). This CDR3 contains 15 residues. Unmatched junction bases numbered 6, after V lost 4 bases and J lost 4 bases. The CDR3 DNA reads TGTGCCAGTAGTACCGGACAGGGGGTGAGCACTGAAGCTTTCTTT. Residues: CASSTGQGVSTEAFF.

The genes are TRBV6-5 and TRBJ2-7; D is perhaps TRBD2 (5 bases). The CDR3 sequence is 12 residues long. Trimming took 6 bases from V and 3 from J, leaving 9 bases between them. Germline-derived CDR1 and CDR2 are MNHEY and SVGAGI. This chain's CDR3 is CASSGVLYEQYF. In DNA, the CDR3 is TGTGCCAGCAGCGGGGTCCTCTACGAGCAGTACTTC.

The chain joins TRBV4-2 to TRBJ2-7; the D gene is possibly TRBD2 (6 bases). Trimming left V 0 bases short and J 1 base short, with 13 bases between. Germline CDR1 LGHNA, CDR2 YNFKEQ. The CDR3 has 16 residues. CDR3 nucleotides: TGTGCCAGCAGCCAAGAATGGCGGGATCCGTCCTACGAGCAGTACTTC. It specifies CASSQEWRDPSYEQYF.

V usage is TRBV19 and J usage is TRBJ2-7; 8 bases align to TRBD1. The V gene's germline CDR1 is LNHDA and CDR2 SQIVND (reference sequence). The J segment lost 2 bases and the V segment lost 5 bases, leaving 8 bases of the junction unmatched. The CDR3 runs 15 residues. In DNA form, the CDR3 reads TGTGCCAGTAGTCCAGGACAGGGAGGAACCTACGAGCAGTACTTC. Translated, it gives CASSPGQGGTYEQYF.

This clone was seen a single time. The chain employs TRBV9 and TRBJ2-5; the D is unclear. CDR1 is SGDLS and CDR2 is YYNGEE in the germline V gene. This CDR3 is built from 14 residues. Trimming removed 0 bases from V and 0 bases from J, with 6 bases in between. In DNA form, the CDR3 reads TGTGCCAGCAGCGTAGATGTATACCAAGAGACCCAGTACTTC. This gives the protein CASSVDVYQETQYF.

The chain couples TRBV5-1 to TRBJ2-7; 8 nucleotides align to TRBD1. Trimming removed 4 bases from V and 3 bases from J; junction bases left unmatched: 12. The CDR3 covers 16 residues. The germline CDR1 and CDR2 sequences are SGHRS and YFSETQ. CDR3 residues: CASSPVGQGPNYEQYF. Written as DNA, the CDR3 is TGCGCCAGCAGCCCGGTAGGACAGGGCCCGAACTACGAGCAGTACTTC. Full variable domain (rest looked up from reference TRBV5-1 and TRBJ2-7): KAGVTQTPRYLIKTRGQQVTLSCSPISGHRSVSWYQQTPGQGLQFLFEYFSETQRNKGNFPGRFSGRQFSNSRSEMNVSTLELGDSALYLCASSPVGQGPNYEQYFGPGTRLTVT.

The chain employs TRBV11-2 and TRBJ1-1, with 7 nucleotides matching TRBD1. V was pared by 4 bases and J by 1 base, with 6 bases of the junction left unmatched. The CDR3 has 15 residues. The germline CDR1 and CDR2 sequences are SGHAT and FQNNGV. The DNA of the CDR3 is TGTGCCAGCAGCTATGGGGGACAGACGAACACTGAAGCTTTCTTT. Translating it yields CASSYGGQTNTEAFF.

The chain recombines TRBV7-8 with TRBJ2-2; D not resolved. The CDR3 totals 14 residues. The germline V gene has CDR1 SGHVS and CDR2 FQNEAQ. The V end lost 7 bases, the J end lost 5 bases, and 14 bases lay between the germline ends. The CDR3 sequence is CASTPRPRTGELFF. CDR3 nucleotides: TGTGCCAGCACCCCGAGGCCGCGGACCGGGGAGCTGTTTTTT.

The genes are TRBV4-1 and TRBJ1-5; 8 nucleotides agree with TRBD1. With 0 bases clipped from V and 5 bases from J, the junction kept 3 bases outside the gene matches. The CDR3 runs to 15 residues. Per germline, CDR1 MGHRA and CDR2 YSYEKL. This CDR3 reads CASSQEQGGYQPQHF. Here the CDR3 DNA reads TGCGCCAGCAGCCAAGAACAGGGGGGCTATCAGCCCCAGCATTTT.

This chain uses TRBV30 with TRBJ2-7; tentatively, D is TRBD2 (6 bases). V was cut by 2 bases and J by 4 bases, with 9 bases left in between. This CDR3 is 12 amino acids long. Germline V CDR1 and CDR2: GTSNPN, SVGIG (reference sequence). The CDR3, as DNA: TGTGCCTGGAGTCCCGGGGGTTACGAGCAGTACTTC. Amino acids: CAWSPGGYEQYF.